This TCR beta chain was retrieved from a study of cytomegalovirus exposure and HLA in healthy donors. Study-level results: V- and J-gene trimming of TCR beta was linked (in a later analysis) to a missense DCLRE1C variant. Reports described diagnosis of cytomegalovirus status by the classifier as highly specific and sensitive.

Germline V gene data show CDR1 as SSHAT and CDR2 as FNYEAQ (reference sequence). The CDR3 is 14 amino acids. Primers included in the PCR were 60 Vbeta and 13 Jbeta primers. Original processing methods: In a later analysis, approximately 80 million unique TCR beta chains included roughly 11 million shared by two or more donors. Assay: immunoSEQ multiplex PCR; the TCRdb copy retains only in-frame clones and omits some. The D gene and trimming were derived from the DNA, and the V and J assignments and clone size from that table. Of 35,000 to 45,000 clones listed, almost 70% are singletons. On this clone: What it binds is not known. A junction boundary mismatches the germline segment, possibly from a read error.

The chain recombines TRBV7-7 with TRBJ2-7; maybe TRBD2 (8 bases). The sample consisted of PBMCs. This sequence was found in a young man in good health and CMV-seronegative. In nucleotides, the CDR3 is TGTGCTAGCAGCTTAGCGGGACAGCCCTACGAGCAGTACTTC. Protein sequence: CASSLAGQPYEQYF. The entire variable domain, with the rest obtained from reference TRBV7-7 and TRBJ2-7, is as follows: GAGVSQSPRYKVTKRGQDVTLRCDPISSHATLYWYQQALGQGPEFLTYFNYEAQPDKSGLPSDRFSAERPEGSISTLTIQRTEQRDSAMYRCASSLAGQPYEQYFGPGTRLTVT.